A single sample is the source of the 24 T cell receptor beta chains below, sequenced in a study of control samples from healthy donors and cancer patients. TCRdb keeps only in-frame clones here, not all; method: immunoSEQ multiplex PCR. The sample includes approximately 150,000 clones, around 90% of them seen just once. Sequenced: blood. Receptor source: a young man in good health.

The rearrangement links TRBV14 to TRBJ1-6; D might be TRBD1 (5 bases). V was shortened by 1 base and J by 1 base, with 8 bases between the two germline ends. CDR3 length: 16 residues. Germline values: CDR1 SGHDN, CDR2 FVKESK. CDR3: CASSQGQGSYNSPLHF. The CDR3 DNA sequence: TGTGCCAGCAGCCAAGGTCAGGGATCCTATAATTCACCCCTCCACTTT.

The CDR3 DNA is TGTGCCAGCAGTCGTAGGCCCTTTAAGGGAGCTTACGAGCAGTACTTC. The encoded protein is CASSRRPFKGAYEQYF. The genes are TRBV21-1 and TRBJ2-7; TRBD2 is the table's D call and was not checked against the DNA. TRBV21-1 is tagged as a pseudogene. CDR3 length equals 16 residues.

In its sample, this clone was seen once. In nucleotides, the CDR3 is TGTGCCAGCAGCGTAGCCCCAGGGGGTGTGGTCTACGAGCAGTACTTC. Its translation: CASSVAPGGVVYEQYF. The gene calls are TRBV9 and TRBJ2-7; 7 nucleotides match TRBD1. Germline assignment: CDR1 SGDLS and CDR2 YYNGEE. This CDR3 has 16 amino acids. After removal of 0 bases from V and 3 bases from J, the junction contained 9 bases not matched to a gene. The full variable domain, with the rest looked up from reference TRBV9 and TRBJ2-7, is DSGVTQTPKHLITATGQRVTLRCSPRSGDLSVYWYQQSLDQGLQFLIQYYNGEERAKGNILERFSAQQFPDLHSELNLSSLELGDSALYFCASSVAPGGVVYEQYFGPGTRLTVT.

In DNA, the CDR3 is TGCGCCAGCAGCTTGCTCACGGGACAGGGAGGCGAAAAACTGTTTTTT. Its protein product is CASSLLTGQGGEKLFF. This chain uses TRBV5-1 with TRBJ1-4; 9 bases match TRBD1. The germline gives CDR1 SGHRS, CDR2 YFSETQ. V shed 1 base and J 8 bases; nucleotides not matched to a gene: 9. The CDR3 is 16 amino acids. Supplemented by reference TRBV5-1 and TRBJ1-4, the full variable domain reads KAGVTQTPRYLIKTRGQQVTLSCSPISGHRSVSWYQQTPGQGLQFLFEYFSETQRNKGNFPGRFSGRQFSNSRSEMNVSTLELGDSALYLCASSLLTGQGGEKLFFGSGTQLSVL.

The chain links TRBV9 to TRBJ1-5, with D uncertain. Trimming shortened V by 0 bases and J by 4 bases, and 11 bases separated the two germline ends. Germline assignment: CDR1 SGDLS and CDR2 YYNGEE. This CDR3 contains 15 residues. The CDR3 nucleotides are TGTGCCAGCAGCGTAGACGCCCGAGAGAATCAGCCCCAGCATTTT. Residues: CASSVDARENQPQHF. Full variable domain (rest looked up from reference TRBV9 and TRBJ1-5): DSGVTQTPKHLITATGQRVTLRCSPRSGDLSVYWYQQSLDQGLQFLIQYYNGEERAKGNILERFSAQQFPDLHSELNLSSLELGDSALYFCASSVDARENQPQHFGDGTRLSIL.

This clone was counted once. This chain uses TRBV5-1 with TRBJ1-2; 7 positions agree with TRBD1. After removal of 4 bases from V and 3 bases from J, the junction contained 9 bases not matched to a gene. The CDR3 totals 15 residues. The germline V gene encodes CDR1 SGHRS and CDR2 YFSETQ. For the CDR3, the DNA is TGCGCCAGCAGCCCGGTGACAGGGAACTACTATGGCTACACCTTC. As protein: CASSPVTGNYYGYTF.

The J gene is TRBJ2-3, the V gene TRBV4-1, with 9 bases aligning to TRBD1. This CDR3 spans 16 amino acids. The V gene end was trimmed by 1 base and the J gene end by 1 base; junction bases not matched to a gene: 3. CDR1 MGHRA and CDR2 YSYEKL come from the germline V gene. In DNA form, the CDR3 reads TGCGCCAGCAGCCAAGTACAGGGGGCCGGCACAGATACGCAGTATTTT. Translation: CASSQVQGAGTDTQYF.

In this sample, this clone turned up a few times. The genes are TRBV19 and TRBJ1-2; 8 bases match TRBD1. Germline CDR1 and CDR2: LNHDA and SQIVND (reference sequence). The J segment lost 5 bases and the V segment lost 5 bases, leaving 13 bases of the junction unmatched. This CDR3 contains 16 residues. The CDR3 DNA reads as TGTGCCAGTAGTCCTTCAGGGGGCGCAATCCCGTATGGCTACACCTTC. Protein sequence: CASSPSGGAIPYGYTF.

The chain carries TRBV11-2 and TRBJ2-1; 12 bases line up with TRBD2. The CDR3 extends over 18 amino acids. CDR1 is SGHAT, CDR2 FQNNGV, per germline. Trimming removed 3 bases from V and 4 bases from J; junction bases left unmatched: 10. Here the CDR3 reads CASSFGLAGGQTYNEQFF. CDR3 in DNA: TGTGCCAGCAGCTTCGGTCTAGCGGGGGGGCAGACTTACAATGAGCAGTTCTTC. Using reference TRBV11-2 and TRBJ2-1 for the parts outside the CDR3, the full variable domain is EAGVAQSPRYKIIEKRQSVAFWCNPISGHATLYWYQQILGQGPKLLIQFQNNGVVDDSQLPKDRFSAERLKGVDSTLKIQPAKLEDSAVYLCASSFGLAGGQTYNEQFFGPGTRLTVL.

The chain has TRBV28 and TRBJ2-7, with unresolved D. Germline V gene lookup returns CDR1 MDHEN and CDR2 SYDVKM. V lost 5 bases to trimming and J lost 1 base, with 9 bases between them. The length of the CDR3 is 13 residues. This CDR3 is CASSLSQSYEQYF. CDR3 DNA sequence: TGTGCCAGCAGTCTATCACAATCCTACGAGCAGTACTTC.

This clone was counted a single time. This sequence joins TRBV3-1 (or the pseudogene TRBV3-2) and TRBJ2-1; either TRBD1 or TRBD2 may fit D (5 bases each). Germline CDR1 is LGHDT and CDR2 is YNNKEL (reference sequence). The CDR3 has 17 residues. V lost 0 bases and J 5 bases, leaving 17 bases between the germline ends. CDR3 amino acids: CASSQDEGLFRDNEQFF. CDR3 sequence (DNA): TGTGCCAGCAGCCAAGATGAAGGACTTTTCAGGGACAATGAGCAGTTCTTC.

V and J are TRBV6-1 and TRBJ2-5; possible D gene TRBD1, 5 bases. Trimming left V 2 bases short and J 1 base short, with 11 bases between. Germline CDR1 is MNHNS and CDR2 is SASEGT. The CDR3 has 15 residues. CDR3 coding DNA: TGTGCCAGCAGTGAATGGGGCAGGATCCAAGAGACCCAGTACTTC. It yields the protein CASSEWGRIQETQYF.

The rearrangement uses TRBV30 and TRBJ2-7; tentatively, D is TRBD1 (6 bases). Germline loops: CDR1 GTSNPN, CDR2 SVGIG (reference sequence). Trimming stripped 4 bases from V and 1 base from J, with 20 bases between. The CDR3 runs 16 residues. CDR3 in DNA: TGTGCCTGGACGGTCGATGGGGGCCCGAAATCCTACGAGCAGTACTTC. It codes for CAWTVDGGPKSYEQYF.

The rearrangement joins TRBV5-1 to TRBJ1-3; 8 positions agree with TRBD1. CDR3 length: 17 amino acids. Unmatched junction bases numbered 13, after V lost 4 bases and J lost 4 bases. Germline CDR1 SGHRS, CDR2 YFSETQ. This CDR3 is CASSPGQGVMKGNTIYF. For the CDR3, the DNA is TGCGCCAGCAGCCCCGGACAGGGCGTAATGAAAGGAAACACCATATATTTT.

The rearrangement uses TRBV5-1 and TRBJ1-1; 9 positions match TRBD1. There are 14 residues in the CDR3. After removal of 4 bases from V and 5 bases from J, the junction contained 6 bases not matched to a gene. Germline lookup yields CDR1 SGHRS and CDR2 YFSETQ. The chain's CDR3 is CASSPQGAETEAFF. DNA of the CDR3: TGCGCCAGCAGCCCACAGGGGGCCGAGACTGAAGCTTTCTTT.

This clone was detected once. V is TRBV6-5 and J is TRBJ1-1, with 9 bases aligning to TRBD1. The trim removed 6 bases at V and 2 bases at J, leaving 4 bases unmatched. The germline V gene has CDR1 MNHEY and CDR2 SVGAGI. The CDR3 consists of 14 residues. The CDR3 loop is CASRRQGGNTEAFF. Written as DNA, the CDR3 is TGTGCCAGCAGGAGACAGGGGGGTAACACTGAAGCTTTCTTT.

This clone was observed once. The rearrangement links TRBV12-3 or TRBV12-4 to TRBJ2-1; TRBD1 matches 7 bases. Trimming removed 8 bases from V and 5 bases from J; junction bases left unmatched: 6. The CDR3 extends over 13 amino acids. CDR3 DNA sequence: TGTGCCAGCCATACACAGGGGCACAATGAGCAGTTCTTC. Translation: CASHTQGHNEQFF.

This clone was recorded once. V is TRBV19 and J is TRBJ1-2, with 8 bases that match TRBD1. From germline, CDR1 is LNHDA and CDR2 SQIVND (reference sequence). This CDR3 is built from 14 residues. J lost 3 bases, V lost 7 bases, and 7 bases had no gene match. CDR3 DNA sequence: TGTGCCAGTATCCCCCAGGGGGCTGACTATGGCTACACCTTC. Its translation: CASIPQGADYGYTF.

This clone showed up just a few times. The chain uses TRBV7-9 and TRBJ1-4; 8 bases agree with TRBD1. Trimming took 5 bases from V and 8 from J; bases not matched to a gene: 7. Germline V gene data show CDR1 as SEHNR and CDR2 as FQNEAQ (reference sequence). This CDR3 is built from 14 residues. The CDR3 region is CASSPTGDGEKLFF. The CDR3 DNA reads as TGTGCCAGCAGCCCGACAGGGGATGGCGAAAAACTGTTTTTT.

This clone was observed once. The rearrangement links TRBV7-9 to TRBJ2-5, with 13 bases fitting TRBD2. The CDR3 has 15 residues. The germline V gene has CDR1 SEHNR and CDR2 FQNEAQ (reference sequence). The J segment lost 5 bases and the V segment lost 3 bases, leaving 3 bases of the junction unmatched. The CDR3 here is CASSLGLAGSETQYF. DNA of the CDR3: TGTGCCAGCAGCTTGGGACTAGCGGGGAGTGAGACCCAGTACTTC.

The CDR3, as DNA: TGTGCCAGTCGTAGGGCAGGGAACAATCAGCCCCAGCATTTT. Encoded protein: CASRRAGNNQPQHF. The chain carries TRBV19 and TRBJ1-5; the D gene is possibly TRBD1 (5 bases). The CDR3 is made up of 14 amino acids. In germline, CDR1 is LNHDA, CDR2 SQIVND (reference sequence). The V and J ends lost 8 bases and 3 bases respectively, with 14 bases between them.

V usage is TRBV6-1 and J usage is TRBJ1-1, with a possible D match to TRBD1 (5 bases). From germline, CDR1 is MNHNS and CDR2 SASEGT. V dropped 3 bases and J dropped 8 bases, with 7 bases sitting between them. The CDR3 has 11 amino acids. The CDR3 protein is CASSEGPEAFF. As DNA, the CDR3 is TGTGCCAGCAGTGAGGGGCCAGAAGCTTTCTTT.

This clone has just one count. V usage is TRBV6-1 and J usage is TRBJ1-2; 10 nucleotides align to TRBD1. Germline-derived CDR1 and CDR2 are MNHNS and SASEGT. CDR3 length: 15 residues. The V and J ends lost 3 bases and 5 bases, in that order; junction bases with no gene match: 6. The CDR3 coding sequence is TGTGCCAGCAGTGACATACGGGACAGGGGTTATGGCTACACCTTC. Protein product: CASSDIRDRGYGYTF.

V gene TRBV29-1 combines with J gene TRBJ2-7, with D possibly TRBD1 on 6 matching bases. This CDR3 is built from 14 residues. The germline V gene has CDR1 SQVTM and CDR2 ANQGSEA. Between the trimmed V and J ends, which lost 3 bases and 5 bases, there was a span of 17 bases. In DNA, the CDR3 is TGCAGCGTTGAGCTACAGGGCGGATTGGACGAGCAGTACTTC. This sequence encodes CSVELQGGLDEQYF.